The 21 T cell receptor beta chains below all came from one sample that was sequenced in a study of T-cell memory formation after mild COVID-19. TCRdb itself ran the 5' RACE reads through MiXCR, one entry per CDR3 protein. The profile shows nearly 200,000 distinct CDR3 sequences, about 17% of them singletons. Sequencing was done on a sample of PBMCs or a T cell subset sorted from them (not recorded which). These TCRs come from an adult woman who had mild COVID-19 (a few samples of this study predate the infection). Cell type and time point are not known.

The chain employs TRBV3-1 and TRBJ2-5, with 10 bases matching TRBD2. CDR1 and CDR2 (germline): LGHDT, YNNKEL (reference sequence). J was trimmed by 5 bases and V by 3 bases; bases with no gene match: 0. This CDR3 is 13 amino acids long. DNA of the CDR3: TGTGCCAGCAGCCAGGGACTAGCGGAGACCCAGTACTTC. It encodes CASSQGLAETQYF.

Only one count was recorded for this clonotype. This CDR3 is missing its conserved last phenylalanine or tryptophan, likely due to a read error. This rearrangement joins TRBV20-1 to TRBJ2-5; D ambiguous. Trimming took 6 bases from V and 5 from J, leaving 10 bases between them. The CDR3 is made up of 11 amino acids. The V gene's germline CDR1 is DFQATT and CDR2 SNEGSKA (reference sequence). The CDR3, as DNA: TGCAGTGCCGCCAGGATGGAGACCCAGTACTAC. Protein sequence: CSAARMETQYY.

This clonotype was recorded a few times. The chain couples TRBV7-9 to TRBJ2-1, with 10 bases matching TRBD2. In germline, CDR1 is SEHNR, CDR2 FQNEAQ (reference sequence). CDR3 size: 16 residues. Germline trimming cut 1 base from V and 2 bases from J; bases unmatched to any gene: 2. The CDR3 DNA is TGTGCCAGCAGCTTAGGGACTAGCGGTACCTACAATGAGCAGTTCTTC. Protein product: CASSLGTSGTYNEQFF.

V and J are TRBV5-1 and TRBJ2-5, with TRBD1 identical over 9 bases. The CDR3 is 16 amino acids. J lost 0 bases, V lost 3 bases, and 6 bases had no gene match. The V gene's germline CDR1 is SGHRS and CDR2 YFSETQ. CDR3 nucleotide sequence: TGCGCCAGCAGCTCACCCGGGACAGGGTACCAAGAGACCCAGTACTTC. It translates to CASSSPGTGYQETQYF.

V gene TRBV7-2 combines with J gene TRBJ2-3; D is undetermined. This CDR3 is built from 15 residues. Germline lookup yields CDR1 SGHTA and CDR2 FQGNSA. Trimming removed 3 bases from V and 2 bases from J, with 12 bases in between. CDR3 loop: CASSLMSWATDTQYF. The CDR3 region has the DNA TGTGCCAGCAGCTTGATGTCCTGGGCCACAGATACGCAGTATTTT.

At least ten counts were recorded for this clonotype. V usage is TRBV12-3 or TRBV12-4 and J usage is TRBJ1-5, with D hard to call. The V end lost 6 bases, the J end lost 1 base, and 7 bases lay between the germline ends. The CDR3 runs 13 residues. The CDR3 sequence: CASSFGSNQPQHF. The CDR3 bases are TGTGCCAGCAGCTTCGGGAGCAATCAGCCCCAGCATTTT.

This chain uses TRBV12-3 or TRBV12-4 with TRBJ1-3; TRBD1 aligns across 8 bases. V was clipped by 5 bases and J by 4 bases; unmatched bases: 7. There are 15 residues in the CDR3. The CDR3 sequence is CASSATGTGGNTIYF. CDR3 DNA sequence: TGTGCCAGCAGTGCAACCGGGACAGGAGGAAACACCATATATTTT.

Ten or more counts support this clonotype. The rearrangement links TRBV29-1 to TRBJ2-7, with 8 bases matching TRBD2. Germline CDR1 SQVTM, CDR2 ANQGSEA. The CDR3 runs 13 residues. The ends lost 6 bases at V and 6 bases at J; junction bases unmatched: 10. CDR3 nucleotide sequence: TGCAGCGTCCAACACCTGACTAGCGCCGAGCAGTACTTC. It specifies CSVQHLTSAEQYF.

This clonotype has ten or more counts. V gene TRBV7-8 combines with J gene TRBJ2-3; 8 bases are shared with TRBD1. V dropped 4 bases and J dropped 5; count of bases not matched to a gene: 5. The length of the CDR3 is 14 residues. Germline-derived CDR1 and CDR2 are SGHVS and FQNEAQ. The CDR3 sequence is CASSSSTGGDTQYF. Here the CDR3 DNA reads TGTGCCAGCAGCTCGTCCACAGGGGGAGATACGCAGTATTTT.

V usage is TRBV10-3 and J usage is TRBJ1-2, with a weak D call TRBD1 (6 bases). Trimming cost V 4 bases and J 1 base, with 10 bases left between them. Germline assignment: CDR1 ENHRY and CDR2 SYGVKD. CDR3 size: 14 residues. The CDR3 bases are TGTGCCATCAGTGCCACAGGGAGTAACTATGGCTACACCTTC. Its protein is CAISATGSNYGYTF.

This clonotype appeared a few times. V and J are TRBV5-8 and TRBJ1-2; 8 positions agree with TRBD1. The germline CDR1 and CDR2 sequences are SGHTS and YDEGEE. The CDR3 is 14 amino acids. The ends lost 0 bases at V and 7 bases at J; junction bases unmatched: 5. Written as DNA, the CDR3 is TGTGCCAGCAGCTTGGGCAGGGGGCGATTTGGCTACACCTTC. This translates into CASSLGRGRFGYTF.

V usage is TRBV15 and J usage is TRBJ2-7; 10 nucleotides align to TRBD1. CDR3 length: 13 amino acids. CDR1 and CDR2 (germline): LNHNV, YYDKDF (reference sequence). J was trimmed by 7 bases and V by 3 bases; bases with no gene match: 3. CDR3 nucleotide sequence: TGTGCCACCAGCAGGGGACAGGGGTTGGAGCAGTACTTC. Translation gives CATSRGQGLEQYF.

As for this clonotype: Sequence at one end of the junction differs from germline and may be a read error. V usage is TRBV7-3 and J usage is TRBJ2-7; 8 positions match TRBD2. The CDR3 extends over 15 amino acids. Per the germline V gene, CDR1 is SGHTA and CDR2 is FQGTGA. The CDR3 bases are TGTGCCAGCAGCATAACAGCGGGAGCCAACTACGAGCAGTACTTC. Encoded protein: CASSITAGANYEQYF.

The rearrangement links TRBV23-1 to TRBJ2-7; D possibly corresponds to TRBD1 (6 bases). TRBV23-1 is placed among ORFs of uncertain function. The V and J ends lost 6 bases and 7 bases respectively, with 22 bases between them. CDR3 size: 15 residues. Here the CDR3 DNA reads TGCGCCAGCAGCCCCCCGGGACAAACCTTGGGAGAGCAGTACTTC. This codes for CASSPPGQTLGEQYF.

The CDR3 DNA reads TGCAGTGCTAGAGATCCCAGCCCCGCGGGACAGGGAAAGGGTCAGCCCCAGCATTTT. This translates into CSARDPSPAGQGKGQPQHF. The chain employs TRBV20-1 and TRBJ1-5; TRBD1 agrees at 9 bases. In germline, CDR1 is DFQATT, CDR2 SNEGSKA (reference sequence). This CDR3 has 19 residues. J gave up 6 bases and V 0 bases, and 18 bases lay outside the gene matches.

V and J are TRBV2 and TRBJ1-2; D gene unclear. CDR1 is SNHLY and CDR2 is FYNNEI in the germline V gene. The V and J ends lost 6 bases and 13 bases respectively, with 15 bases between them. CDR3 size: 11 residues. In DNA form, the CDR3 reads TGTGCCAGCAGCCTCGGGCAGAACCCCACCTTC. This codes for CASSLGQNPTF.

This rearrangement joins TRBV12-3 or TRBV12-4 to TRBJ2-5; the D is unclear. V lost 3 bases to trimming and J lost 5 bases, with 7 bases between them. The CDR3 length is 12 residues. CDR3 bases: TGTGCCAGCAGTTTCCCGCGGGAGACCCAGTACTTC. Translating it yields CASSFPRETQYF.

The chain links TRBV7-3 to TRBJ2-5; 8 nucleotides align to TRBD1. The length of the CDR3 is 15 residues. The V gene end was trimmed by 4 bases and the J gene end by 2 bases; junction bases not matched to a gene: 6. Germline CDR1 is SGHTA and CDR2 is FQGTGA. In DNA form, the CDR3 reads TGTGCCAGCAGCTCCCACGGACAGGGTCAAGAGACCCAGTACTTC. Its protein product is CASSSHGQGQETQYF.

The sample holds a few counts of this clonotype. The CDR3 DNA reads TGCAGTGCCCGAGCAGGATATCGGGATACGCAGTATTTT. This gives the protein CSARAGYRDTQYF. The genes are TRBV20-1 and TRBJ2-3; D is ambiguous. Trimming shortened V by 6 bases and J by 6 bases, and 16 bases separated the two germline ends. CDR1 and CDR2 from the germline V gene are DFQATT and SNEGSKA (reference sequence). The CDR3 consists of 13 residues.

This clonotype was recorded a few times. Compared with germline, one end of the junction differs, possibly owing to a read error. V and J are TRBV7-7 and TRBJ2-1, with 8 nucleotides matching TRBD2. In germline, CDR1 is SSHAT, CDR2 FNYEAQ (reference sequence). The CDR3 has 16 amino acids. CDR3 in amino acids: CASSRGASGRNNEQFF. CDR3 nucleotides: TGTGCTAGCAGCCGGGGGGCTAGCGGGCGTAACAATGAGCAGTTCTTC.

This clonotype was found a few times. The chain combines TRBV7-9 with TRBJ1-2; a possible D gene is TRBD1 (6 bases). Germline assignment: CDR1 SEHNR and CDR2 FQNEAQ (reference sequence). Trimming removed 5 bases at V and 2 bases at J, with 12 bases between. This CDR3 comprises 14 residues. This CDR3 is CASSPRTENYGYTF. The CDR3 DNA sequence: TGTGCCAGCAGCCCGCGGACAGAAAACTATGGCTACACCTTC.